This TCR beta chain originates from a study of blood T cell repertoires in COVID-19. Study information: The analysed material was cDNA or gDNA that came from T cells, B-cell-depleted T cells, or PBMCs.

This CDR3 contains 15 residues. CDR1 is SGHVS and CDR2 is FQNEAQ in the germline V gene. Between the trimmed V and J ends, which lost 5 bases and 8 bases, there was a span of 18 bases. Original analysis: Amplification from reference gene primers served as the basis for estimated nucleated cell counts. The method was immunoSEQ multiplex PCR; TCRdb's version includes in-frame clones alone and lacks a portion of them. Clone size and V and J calls were adopted from that table, with D and trimming inferred from the DNA. This sample has almost 200,000 clones, with about 86% found just once. This clone is a singleton in its sample.

The chain couples TRBV7-8 to TRBJ1-4; weak D call: TRBD1 (5 bases). What was sequenced was peripheral blood. This sequence originates from a woman in her 70s with acute or convalescent COVID-19. DNA for the CDR3: TGTGCCAGCAGCGTTTCCGGGACTGGCGGGGAAAAACTGTTTTTT. It specifies CASSVSGTGGEKLFF.